This record covers a single T cell receptor (beta chain). What it recognizes is unknown. This entry is derived from a study of cytomegalovirus exposure and HLA in healthy donors. Study information: Unique TCR beta sequences numbering approximately 120 million came from some 200 million T cells in an earlier analysis. General study findings and limits: The study listed under 200 cytomegalovirus-associated TCR beta chains.

It was with 60 Vbeta and 13 Jbeta primers that the PCR ran. Produced via immunoSEQ multiplex PCR; TCRdb's table is partial and in-frame only. The data hold 150,000 to 200,000 clones, with around 80% observed a single time. The sequencing sample was made of PBMCs. The source is a woman aged 35 to 49 in good health and CMV-seropositive.

The CDR3 region has the DNA TGTGCCAGCAGCTCAGGACAGGCACGGAGCTCTGGAAACACCATATATTTT. Residues: CASSSGQARSSGNTIYF. J is TRBJ1-3 and V is TRBV5-6; 7 bases are shared with TRBD1. CDR3 length: 17 residues. The J segment lost 0 bases and the V segment lost 3 bases, leaving 9 bases of the junction unmatched. From germline, CDR1 is SGHDT and CDR2 YYEEEE.